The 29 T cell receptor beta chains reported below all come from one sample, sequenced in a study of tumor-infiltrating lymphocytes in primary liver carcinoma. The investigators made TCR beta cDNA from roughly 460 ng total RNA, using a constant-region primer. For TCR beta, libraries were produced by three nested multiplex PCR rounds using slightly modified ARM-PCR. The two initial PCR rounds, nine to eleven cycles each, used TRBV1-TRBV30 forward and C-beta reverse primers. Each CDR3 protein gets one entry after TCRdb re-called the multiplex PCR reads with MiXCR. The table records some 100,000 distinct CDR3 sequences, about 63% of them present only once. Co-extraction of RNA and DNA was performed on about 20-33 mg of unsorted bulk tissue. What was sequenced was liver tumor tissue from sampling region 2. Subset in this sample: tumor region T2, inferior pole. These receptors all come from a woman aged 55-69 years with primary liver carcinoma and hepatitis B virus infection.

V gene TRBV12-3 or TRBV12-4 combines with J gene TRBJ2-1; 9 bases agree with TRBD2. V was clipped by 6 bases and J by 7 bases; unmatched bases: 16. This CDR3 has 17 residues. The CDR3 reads CASRPGTSWMSYNEQFF. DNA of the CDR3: TGTGCCAGCAGGCCGGGGACTAGCTGGATGAGTTATAATGAGCAGTTCTTC.

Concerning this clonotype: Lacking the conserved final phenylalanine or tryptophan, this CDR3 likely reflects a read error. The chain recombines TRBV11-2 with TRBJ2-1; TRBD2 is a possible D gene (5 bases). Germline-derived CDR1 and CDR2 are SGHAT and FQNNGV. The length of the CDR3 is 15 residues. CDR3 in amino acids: CVSSLEGREINEQFY. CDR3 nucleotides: TGTGTCAGCAGCTTAGAAGGGAGAGAGATCAATGAGCAGTTCTAC.

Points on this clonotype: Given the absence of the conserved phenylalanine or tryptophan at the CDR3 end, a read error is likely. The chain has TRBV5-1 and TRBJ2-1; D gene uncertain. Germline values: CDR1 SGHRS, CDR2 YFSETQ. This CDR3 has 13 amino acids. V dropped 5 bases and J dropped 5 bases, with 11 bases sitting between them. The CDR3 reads CASRSGTHNEQFL. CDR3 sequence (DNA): TGCGCCAGCAGGTCCGGAACCCACAATGAGCAGTTCTTG.

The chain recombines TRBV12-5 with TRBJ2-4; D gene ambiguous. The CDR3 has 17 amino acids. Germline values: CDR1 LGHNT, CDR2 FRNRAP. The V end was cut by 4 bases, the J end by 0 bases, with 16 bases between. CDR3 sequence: CASGWISDLLAKNIQYF. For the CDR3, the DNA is TGTGCTAGTGGTTGGATCTCAGACCTTCTAGCCAAAAACATTCAGTACTTC. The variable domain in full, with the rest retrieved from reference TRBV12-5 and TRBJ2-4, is DARVTQTPRHKVTEMGQEVTMRCQPILGHNTVFWYRQTMMQGLELLAYFRNRAPLDDSGMPKDRFSAEMPDATLATLKIQPSEPRDSAVYFCASGWISDLLAKNIQYFGAGTRLSVL.

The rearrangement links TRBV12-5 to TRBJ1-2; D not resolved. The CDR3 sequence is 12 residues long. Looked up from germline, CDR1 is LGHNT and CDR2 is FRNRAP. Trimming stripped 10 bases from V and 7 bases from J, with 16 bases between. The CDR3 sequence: CAISQVASGYTF. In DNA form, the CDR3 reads TGTGCTATTTCCCAGGTGGCGAGTGGCTACACCTTC.

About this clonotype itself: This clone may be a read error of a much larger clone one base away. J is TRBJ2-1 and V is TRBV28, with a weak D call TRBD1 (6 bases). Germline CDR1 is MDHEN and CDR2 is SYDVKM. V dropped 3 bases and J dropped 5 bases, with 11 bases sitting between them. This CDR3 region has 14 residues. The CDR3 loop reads CASSFLQGDNEQFF. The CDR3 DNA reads TGTGCCAGCAGTTTTCTACAGGGAGACAATGAGCAGTTCTTC.

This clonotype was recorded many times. This CDR3 is CSVGTSGPHEQYF. DNA of the CDR3: TGCAGCGTTGGGACTAGCGGACCGCACGAGCAGTACTTC. This chain links TRBV29-1 with TRBJ2-7, with TRBD2 matching 10 bases. From germline, CDR1 is SQVTM and CDR2 ANQGSEA. The CDR3 covers 13 residues. With 4 bases clipped from V and 5 bases from J, the junction kept 5 bases outside the gene matches.

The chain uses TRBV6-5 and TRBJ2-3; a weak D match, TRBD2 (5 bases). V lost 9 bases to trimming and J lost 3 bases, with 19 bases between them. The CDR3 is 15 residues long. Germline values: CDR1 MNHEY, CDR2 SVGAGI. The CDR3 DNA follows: TGTGCCAGGAGGGCTAGCTGGCCAGGAACAGATACGCAGTATTTT. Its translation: CARRASWPGTDTQYF.

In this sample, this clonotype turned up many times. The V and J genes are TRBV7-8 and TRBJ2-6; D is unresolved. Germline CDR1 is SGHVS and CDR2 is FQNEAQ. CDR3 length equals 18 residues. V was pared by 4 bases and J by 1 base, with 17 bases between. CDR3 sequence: CASSWVGLDFSGANVLTF. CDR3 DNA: TGTGCCAGCAGCTGGGTAGGGCTCGACTTTTCTGGGGCCAACGTCCTGACTTTC.

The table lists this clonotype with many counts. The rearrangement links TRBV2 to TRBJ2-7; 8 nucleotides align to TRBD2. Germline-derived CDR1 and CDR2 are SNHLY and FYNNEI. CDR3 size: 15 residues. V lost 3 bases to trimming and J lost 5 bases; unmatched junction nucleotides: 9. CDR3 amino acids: CASSESSGSSHEQYF. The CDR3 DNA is TGTGCCAGCAGTGAGTCGAGCGGGAGTTCCCACGAGCAGTACTTC.

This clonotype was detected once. The CDR3 sequence is CASSRVTLGEAFF. The CDR3 bases are TGTGCCAGCAGCAGAGTCACCCTAGGGGAAGCTTTCTTT. The J gene is TRBJ1-1, the V gene TRBV6-5, with D uncertain. The CDR3 has 13 residues. Trimming stripped 6 bases from V and 8 bases from J, with 16 bases between. Germline CDR1 reads MNHEY; CDR2 reads SVGAGI.

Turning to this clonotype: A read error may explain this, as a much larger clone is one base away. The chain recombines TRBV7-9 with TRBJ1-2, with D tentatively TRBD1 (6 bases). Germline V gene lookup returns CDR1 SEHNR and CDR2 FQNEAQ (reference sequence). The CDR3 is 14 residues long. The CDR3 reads CAISLVQGGYGYTF. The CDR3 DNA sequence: TGTGCCATCAGCTTAGTACAGGGAGGCTATGGCTACACCTTC.

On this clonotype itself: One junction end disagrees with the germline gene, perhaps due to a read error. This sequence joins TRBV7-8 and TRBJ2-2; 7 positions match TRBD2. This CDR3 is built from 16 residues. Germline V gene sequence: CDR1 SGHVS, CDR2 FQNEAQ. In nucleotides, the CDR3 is TGTGCCAGCAGCCTACGGGGGGAATCCAACACCAGGGAGCTGTTTTTT. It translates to CASSLRGESNTRELFF.

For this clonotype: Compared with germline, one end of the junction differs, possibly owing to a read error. The CDR3 region is CASGYSGTGPHEQYF. The CDR3 DNA sequence: TGTGCCAGCGGTTACTCAGGGACAGGGCCCCACGAGCAGTACTTC. The rearrangement links TRBV6-5 to TRBJ2-7; TRBD1 matches 9 bases. Looked up from germline, CDR1 is MNHEY and CDR2 is SVGAGI. The CDR3 totals 15 residues.

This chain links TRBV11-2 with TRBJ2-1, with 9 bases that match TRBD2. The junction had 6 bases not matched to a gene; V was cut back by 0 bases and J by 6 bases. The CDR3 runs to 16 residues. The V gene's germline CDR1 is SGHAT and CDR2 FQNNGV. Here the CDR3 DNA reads TGTGCCAGCAGCTTAGAGCGGGCGGGAGGGAGCAATGAGCAGTTCTTC. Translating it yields CASSLERAGGSNEQFF.

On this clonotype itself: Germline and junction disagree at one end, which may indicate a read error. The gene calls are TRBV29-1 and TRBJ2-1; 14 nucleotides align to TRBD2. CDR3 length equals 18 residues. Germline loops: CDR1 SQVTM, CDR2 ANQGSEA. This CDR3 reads CSVGGTSGSAQPYNEQFF. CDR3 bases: TGCAGCGTTGGTGGGACTAGCGGGAGCGCCCAACCCTACAATGAGCAGTTCTTT.

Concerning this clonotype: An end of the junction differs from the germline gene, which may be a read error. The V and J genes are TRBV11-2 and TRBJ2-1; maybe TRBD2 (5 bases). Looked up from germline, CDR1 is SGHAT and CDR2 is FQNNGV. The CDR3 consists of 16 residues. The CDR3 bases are TGTTCCAGCAGCCGACTAAACCCCGAGGTTGCCAATGAACAGCTCTTC. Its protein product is CSSSRLNPEVANEQLF.

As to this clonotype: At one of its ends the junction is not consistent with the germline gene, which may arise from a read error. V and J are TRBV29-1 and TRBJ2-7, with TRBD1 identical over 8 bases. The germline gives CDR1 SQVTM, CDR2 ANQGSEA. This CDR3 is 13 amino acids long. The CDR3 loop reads CSVPGTGLYERYF. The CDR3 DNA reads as TGCAGCGTTCCCGGGACAGGACTTTACGAGCGGTACTTC.

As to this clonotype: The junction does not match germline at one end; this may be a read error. The CDR3 protein is CARSVGQGGLAGGFNELFF. For the CDR3, the DNA is TGTGCCAGGAGCGTCGGACAGGGGGGACTAGCGGGAGGATTCAATGAGCTGTTCTTC. This sequence joins TRBV11-3 and TRBJ2-1; TRBD2 agrees at 15 bases. Looked up from germline, CDR1 is SGHNT and CDR2 is YENEEA. The CDR3 consists of 19 residues.

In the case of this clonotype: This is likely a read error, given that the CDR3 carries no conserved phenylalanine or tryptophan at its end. CDR3 region: CTSSLDGQGLAYEQYL. CDR3 sequence (DNA): TGCACCAGCAGCTTGGATGGACAGGGGTTGGCCTACGAGCAGTACTTA. This sequence joins TRBV5-1 and TRBJ2-7, with 9 bases that match TRBD1. From germline, CDR1 is SGHRS and CDR2 YFSETQ. The CDR3 sequence is 16 residues long.

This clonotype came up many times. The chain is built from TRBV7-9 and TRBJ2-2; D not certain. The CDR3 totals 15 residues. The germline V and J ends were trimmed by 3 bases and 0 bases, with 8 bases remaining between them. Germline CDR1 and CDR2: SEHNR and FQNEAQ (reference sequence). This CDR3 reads CASSFGVTNTGELFF. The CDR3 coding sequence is TGTGCCAGCAGCTTTGGGGTGACGAACACCGGGGAGCTGTTTTTT.

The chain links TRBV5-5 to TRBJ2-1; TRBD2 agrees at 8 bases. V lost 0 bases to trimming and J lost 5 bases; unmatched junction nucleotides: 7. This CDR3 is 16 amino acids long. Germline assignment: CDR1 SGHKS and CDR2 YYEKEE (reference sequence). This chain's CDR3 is CASSLGSGSRDNEQFF. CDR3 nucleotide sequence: TGTGCCAGCAGCTTGGGAAGCGGGAGCAGGGACAATGAGCAGTTCTTC.

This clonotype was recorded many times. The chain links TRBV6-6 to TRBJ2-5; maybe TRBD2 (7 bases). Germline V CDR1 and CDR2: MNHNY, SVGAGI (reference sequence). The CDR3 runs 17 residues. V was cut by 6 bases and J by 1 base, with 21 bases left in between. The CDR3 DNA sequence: TGTGCCAGCAGCCGCTCCCGAGGGGGGGCGGCCCAAGAGACCCAGTACTTC. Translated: CASSRSRGGAAQETQYF.

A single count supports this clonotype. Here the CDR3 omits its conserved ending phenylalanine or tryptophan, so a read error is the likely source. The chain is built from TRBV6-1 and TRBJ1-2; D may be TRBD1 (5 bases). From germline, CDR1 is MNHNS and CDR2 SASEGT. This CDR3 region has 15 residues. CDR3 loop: CASSEISQDLYGYTI. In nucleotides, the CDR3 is TGTGCCAGCAGTGAAATTTCACAGGATCTTTATGGTTACACCATC.

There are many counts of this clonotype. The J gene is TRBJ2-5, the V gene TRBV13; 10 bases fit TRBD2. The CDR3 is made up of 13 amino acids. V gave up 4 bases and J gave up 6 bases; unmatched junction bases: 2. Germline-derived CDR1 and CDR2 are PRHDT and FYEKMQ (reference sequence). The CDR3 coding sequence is TGTGCCAGCAGCTATAGCGGGAGGAAGACCCAGTACTTC. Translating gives CASSYSGRKTQYF.

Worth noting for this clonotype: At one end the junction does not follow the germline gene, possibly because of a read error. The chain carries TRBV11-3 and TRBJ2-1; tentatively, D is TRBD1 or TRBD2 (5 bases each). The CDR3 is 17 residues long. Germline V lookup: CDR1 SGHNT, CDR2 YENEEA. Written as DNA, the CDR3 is TGTACCAGCAGCCTAGGTCGAGGGGAGAGGGGTGTCGATGAGCAGTTCTTC. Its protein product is CTSSLGRGERGVDEQFF.

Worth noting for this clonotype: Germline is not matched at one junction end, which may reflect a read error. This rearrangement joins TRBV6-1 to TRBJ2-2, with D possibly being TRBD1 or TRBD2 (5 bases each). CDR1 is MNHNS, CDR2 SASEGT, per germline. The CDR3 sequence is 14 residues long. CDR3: CTSSTGGSSGELFF. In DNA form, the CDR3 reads TGTACCAGCAGTACTGGGGGTAGCAGCGGGGAGCTGTTTTTT.

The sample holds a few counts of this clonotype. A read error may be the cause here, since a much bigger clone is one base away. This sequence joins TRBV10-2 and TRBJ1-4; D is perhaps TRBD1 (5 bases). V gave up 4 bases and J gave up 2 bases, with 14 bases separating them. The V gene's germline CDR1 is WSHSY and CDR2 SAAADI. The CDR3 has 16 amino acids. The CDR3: CASSVLDKNTNEKLFF. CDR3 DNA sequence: TGCGCCAGCAGTGTTCTGGACAAGAACACTAATGAAAAACTGTTTTTT.

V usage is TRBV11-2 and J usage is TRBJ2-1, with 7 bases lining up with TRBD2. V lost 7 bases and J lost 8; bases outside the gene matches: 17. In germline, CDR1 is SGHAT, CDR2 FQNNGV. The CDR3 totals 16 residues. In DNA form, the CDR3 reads TGTGCCAGCAACTCCCGACTAATGGGAGGGTGGGATGAGCAGTTCTTC. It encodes CASNSRLMGGWDEQFF. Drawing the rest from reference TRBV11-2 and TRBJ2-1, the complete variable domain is EAGVAQSPRYKIIEKRQSVAFWCNPISGHATLYWYQQILGQGPKLLIQFQNNGVVDDSQLPKDRFSAERLKGVDSTLKIQPAKLEDSAVYLCASNSRLMGGWDEQFFGPGTRLTVL.